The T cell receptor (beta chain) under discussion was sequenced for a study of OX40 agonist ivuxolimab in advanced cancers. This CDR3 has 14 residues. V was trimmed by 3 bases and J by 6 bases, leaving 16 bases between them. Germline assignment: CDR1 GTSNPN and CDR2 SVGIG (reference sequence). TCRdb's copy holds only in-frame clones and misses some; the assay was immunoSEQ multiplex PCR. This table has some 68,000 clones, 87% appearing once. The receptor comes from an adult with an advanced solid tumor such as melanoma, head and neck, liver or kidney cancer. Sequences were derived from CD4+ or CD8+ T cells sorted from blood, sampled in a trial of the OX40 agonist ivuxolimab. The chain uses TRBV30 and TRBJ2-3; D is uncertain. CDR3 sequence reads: CAWRGLTVADTQYF. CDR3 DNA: TGTGCCTGGAGAGGCTTAACAGTCGCGGATACGCAGTATTTT.